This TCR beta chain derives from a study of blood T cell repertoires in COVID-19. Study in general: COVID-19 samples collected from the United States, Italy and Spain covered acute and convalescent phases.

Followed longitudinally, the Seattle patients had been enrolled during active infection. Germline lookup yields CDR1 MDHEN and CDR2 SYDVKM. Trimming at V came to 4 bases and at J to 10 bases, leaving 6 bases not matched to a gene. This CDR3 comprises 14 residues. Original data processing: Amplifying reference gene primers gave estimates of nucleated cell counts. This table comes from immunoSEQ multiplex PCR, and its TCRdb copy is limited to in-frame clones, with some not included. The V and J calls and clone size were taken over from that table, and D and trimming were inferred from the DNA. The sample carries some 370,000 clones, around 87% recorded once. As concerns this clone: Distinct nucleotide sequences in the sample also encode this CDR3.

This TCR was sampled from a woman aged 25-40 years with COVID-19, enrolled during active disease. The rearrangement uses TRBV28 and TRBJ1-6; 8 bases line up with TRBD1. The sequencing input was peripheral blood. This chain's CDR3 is CASSSGQGRSPLHF. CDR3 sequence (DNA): TGTGCCAGCAGTTCCGGACAGGGAAGATCACCCCTCCACTTT.